This TCR beta chain was identified in a study of shared clonotypes between healthy human individuals. CDR1 and CDR2 (germline): GTSNPN, SVGIG (reference sequence). The CDR3 covers 15 residues. V was pared by 1 base and J by 1 base, with 5 bases of the junction left unmatched. Deep-level running was used for the assay. This table comes from immunoSEQ multiplex PCR, and its TCRdb copy is limited to in-frame clones, with some not included. The sample consists of about 2.3 million clones, about 92% of them appearing once. CD45RA+ naive and CD45RA-negative memory subsets were separated from CD4+ cells. Sequencing was performed on naive CD4+ T cells from PBMCs. Noted subset: CD45RA+ positively selected. The receptor was derived from a man between 18 and 29 years old in good health. Some clones in this sample may be carry-over from other donors' samples. The chain uses TRBV30 and TRBJ2-3; 7 bases match TRBD2. The CDR3 reads CAWSEGGSGTDTQYF. DNA of the CDR3: TGTGCCTGGAGTGAAGGCGGGAGCGGCACAGATACGCAGTATTTT.